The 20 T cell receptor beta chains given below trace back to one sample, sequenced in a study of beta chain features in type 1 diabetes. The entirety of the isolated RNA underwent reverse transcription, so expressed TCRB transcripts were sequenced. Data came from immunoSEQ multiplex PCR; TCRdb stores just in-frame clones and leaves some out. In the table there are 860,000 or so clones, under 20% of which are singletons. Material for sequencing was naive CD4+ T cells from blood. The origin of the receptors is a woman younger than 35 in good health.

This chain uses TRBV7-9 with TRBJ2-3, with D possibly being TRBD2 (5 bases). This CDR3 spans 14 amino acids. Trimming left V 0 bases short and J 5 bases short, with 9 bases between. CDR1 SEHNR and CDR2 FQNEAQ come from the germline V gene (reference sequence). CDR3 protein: CASSLAGVEDTQYF. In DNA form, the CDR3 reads TGTGCCAGCAGCTTAGCGGGAGTGGAAGATACGCAGTATTTT.

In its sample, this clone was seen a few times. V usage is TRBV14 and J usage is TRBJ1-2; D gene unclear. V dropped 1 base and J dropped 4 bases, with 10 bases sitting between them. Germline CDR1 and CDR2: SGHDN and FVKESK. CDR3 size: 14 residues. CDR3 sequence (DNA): TGTGCCAGCAGCCAAGGCACAGAGACCTATGGCTACACCTTC. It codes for CASSQGTETYGYTF.

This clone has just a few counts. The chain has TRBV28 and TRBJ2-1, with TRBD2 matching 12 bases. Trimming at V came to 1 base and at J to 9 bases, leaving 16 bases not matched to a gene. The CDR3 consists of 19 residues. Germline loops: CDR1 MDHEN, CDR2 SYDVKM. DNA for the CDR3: TGTGCCAGCAGTTTATTCGTGGGGCTAGCGGGAGGGCTCCGGGCTGAGCAGTTCTTC. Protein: CASSLFVGLAGGLRAEQFF.

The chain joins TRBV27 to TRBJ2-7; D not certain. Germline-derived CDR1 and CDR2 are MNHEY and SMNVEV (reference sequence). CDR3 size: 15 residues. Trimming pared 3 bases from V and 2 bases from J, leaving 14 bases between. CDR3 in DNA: TGTGCCAGCAGTTTGGTCGGGCAGGCCGCCTACGAGCAGTACTTC. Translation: CASSLVGQAAYEQYF.

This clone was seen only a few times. The CDR3 bases are TGTGCCAGCTCACCACTTGGCAAAGAGACCCAGTACTTC. Translated: CASSPLGKETQYF. The V gene is TRBV18, the J gene TRBJ2-5, with D unresolved. This CDR3 contains 13 residues. Germline V lookup: CDR1 KGHSH, CDR2 LQKENI. Trimming removed 1 base from V and 3 bases from J, with 6 bases in between.

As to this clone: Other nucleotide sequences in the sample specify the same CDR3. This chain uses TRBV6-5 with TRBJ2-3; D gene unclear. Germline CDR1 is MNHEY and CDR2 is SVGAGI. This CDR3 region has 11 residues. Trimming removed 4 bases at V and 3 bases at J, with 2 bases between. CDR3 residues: CASSSTDTQYF. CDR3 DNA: TGTGCCAGCAGTTCAACAGATACGCAGTATTTT.

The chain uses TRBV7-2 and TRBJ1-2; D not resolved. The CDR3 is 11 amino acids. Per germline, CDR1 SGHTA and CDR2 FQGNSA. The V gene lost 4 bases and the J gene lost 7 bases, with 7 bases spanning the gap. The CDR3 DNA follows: TGTGCCAGCAGCTCCTACATTGGCTACACCTTC. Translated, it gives CASSSYIGYTF. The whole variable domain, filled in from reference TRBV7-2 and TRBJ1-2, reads GAGVSQSPSNKVTEKGKDVELRCDPISGHTALYWYRQSLGQGLEFLIYFQGNSAPDKSGLPSDRFSAERTGGSVSTLTIQRTQQEDSAVYLCASSSYIGYTFGSGTRLTVV.

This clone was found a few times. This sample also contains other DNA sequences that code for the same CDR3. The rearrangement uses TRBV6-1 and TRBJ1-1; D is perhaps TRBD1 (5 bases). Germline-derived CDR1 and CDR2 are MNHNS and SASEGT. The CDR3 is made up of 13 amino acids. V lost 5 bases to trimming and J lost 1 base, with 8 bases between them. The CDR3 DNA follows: TGTGCCAGCAGTCGCGGACAGAACACTGAAGCTTTCTTT. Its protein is CASSRGQNTEAFF.

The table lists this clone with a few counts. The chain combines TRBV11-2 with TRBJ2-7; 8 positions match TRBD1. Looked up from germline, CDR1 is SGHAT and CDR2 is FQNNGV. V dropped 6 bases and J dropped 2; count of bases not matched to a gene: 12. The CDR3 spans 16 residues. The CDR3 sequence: CASRPLRGRDTYEQYF. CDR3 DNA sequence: TGTGCCAGCAGGCCGCTCAGGGGGCGGGATACCTACGAGCAGTACTTC.

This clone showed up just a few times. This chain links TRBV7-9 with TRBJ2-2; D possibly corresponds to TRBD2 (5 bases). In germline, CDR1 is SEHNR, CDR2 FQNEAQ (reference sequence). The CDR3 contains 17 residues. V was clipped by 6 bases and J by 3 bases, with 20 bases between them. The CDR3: CASSFSPPFGDTGELFF. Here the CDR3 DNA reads TGTGCCAGCAGTTTTAGCCCCCCTTTCGGGGACACCGGGGAGCTGTTTTTT.

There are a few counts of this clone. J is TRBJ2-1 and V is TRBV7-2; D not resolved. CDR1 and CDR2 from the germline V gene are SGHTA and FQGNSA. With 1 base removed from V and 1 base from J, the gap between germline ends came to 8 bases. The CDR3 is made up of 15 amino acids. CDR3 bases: TGTGCCAGCAGCTTAGATGGTGGGTCCTACAATGAGCAGTTCTTC. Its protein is CASSLDGGSYNEQFF. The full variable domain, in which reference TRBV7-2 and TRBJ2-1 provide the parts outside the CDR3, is GAGVSQSPSNKVTEKGKDVELRCDPISGHTALYWYRQSLGQGLEFLIYFQGNSAPDKSGLPSDRFSAERTGGSVSTLTIQRTQQEDSAVYLCASSLDGGSYNEQFFGPGTRLTVL.

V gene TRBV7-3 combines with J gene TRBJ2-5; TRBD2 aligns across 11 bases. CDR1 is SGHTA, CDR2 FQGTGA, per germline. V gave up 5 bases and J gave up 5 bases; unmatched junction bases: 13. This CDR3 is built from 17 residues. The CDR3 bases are TGTGCCAGCAGCATCGGGGTTAGCGGGAGGGCCGAGGAGACCCAGTACTTC. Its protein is CASSIGVSGRAEETQYF.

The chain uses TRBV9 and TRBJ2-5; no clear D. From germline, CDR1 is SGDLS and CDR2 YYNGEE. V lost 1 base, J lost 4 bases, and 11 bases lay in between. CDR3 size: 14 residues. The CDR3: CASSVSHLGETQYF. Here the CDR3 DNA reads TGTGCCAGCAGCGTAAGCCACCTAGGAGAGACCCAGTACTTC.

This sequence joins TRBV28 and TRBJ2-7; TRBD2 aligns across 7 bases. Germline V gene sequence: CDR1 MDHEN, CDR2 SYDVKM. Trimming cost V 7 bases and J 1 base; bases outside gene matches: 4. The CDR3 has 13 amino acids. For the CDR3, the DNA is TGTGCCAGCATCTCGGGGGGTTCCTACGAGCAGTACTTC. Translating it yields CASISGGSYEQYF.

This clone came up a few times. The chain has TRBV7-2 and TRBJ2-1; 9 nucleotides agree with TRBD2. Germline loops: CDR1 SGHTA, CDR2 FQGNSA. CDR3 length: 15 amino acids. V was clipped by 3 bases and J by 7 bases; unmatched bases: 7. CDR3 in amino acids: CASSFSAGGKNEQFF. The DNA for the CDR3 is TGTGCCAGCAGCTTTTCGGCGGGAGGGAAGAATGAGCAGTTCTTC.

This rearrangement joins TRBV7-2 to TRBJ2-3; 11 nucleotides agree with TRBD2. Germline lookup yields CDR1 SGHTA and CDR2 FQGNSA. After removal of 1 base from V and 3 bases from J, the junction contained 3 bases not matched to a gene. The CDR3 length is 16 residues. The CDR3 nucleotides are TGTGCCAGCAGCTTAGGGCCTAGCGGGAGGACAGATACGCAGTATTTT. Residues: CASSLGPSGRTDTQYF.

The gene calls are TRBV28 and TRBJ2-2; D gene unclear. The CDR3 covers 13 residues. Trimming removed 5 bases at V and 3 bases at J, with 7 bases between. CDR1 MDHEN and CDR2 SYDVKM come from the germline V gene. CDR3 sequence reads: CASSDTYTGELFF. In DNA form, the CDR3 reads TGTGCCAGCAGTGACACATACACCGGGGAGCTGTTTTTT.

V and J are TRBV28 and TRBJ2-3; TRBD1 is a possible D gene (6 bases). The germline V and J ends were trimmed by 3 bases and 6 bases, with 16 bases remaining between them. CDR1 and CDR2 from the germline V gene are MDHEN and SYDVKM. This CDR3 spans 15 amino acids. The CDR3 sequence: CASSLGTRSWDTQYF. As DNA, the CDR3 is TGTGCCAGCAGTTTGGGGACACGATCGTGGGATACGCAGTATTTT.

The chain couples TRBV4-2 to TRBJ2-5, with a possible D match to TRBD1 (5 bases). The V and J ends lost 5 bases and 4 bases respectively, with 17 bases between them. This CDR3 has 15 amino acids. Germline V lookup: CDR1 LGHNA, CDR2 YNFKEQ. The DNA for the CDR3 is TGTGCCAGCAGCTTGGTGGCAGGGAATCGAGAGACCCAGTACTTC. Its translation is CASSLVAGNRETQYF.

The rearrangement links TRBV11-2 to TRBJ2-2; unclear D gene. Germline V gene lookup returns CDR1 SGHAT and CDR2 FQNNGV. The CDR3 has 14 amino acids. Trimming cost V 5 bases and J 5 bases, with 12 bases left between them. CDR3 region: CASSPGPLTGELFF. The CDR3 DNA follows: TGTGCCAGCAGCCCCGGCCCCTTGACCGGGGAGCTGTTTTTT.